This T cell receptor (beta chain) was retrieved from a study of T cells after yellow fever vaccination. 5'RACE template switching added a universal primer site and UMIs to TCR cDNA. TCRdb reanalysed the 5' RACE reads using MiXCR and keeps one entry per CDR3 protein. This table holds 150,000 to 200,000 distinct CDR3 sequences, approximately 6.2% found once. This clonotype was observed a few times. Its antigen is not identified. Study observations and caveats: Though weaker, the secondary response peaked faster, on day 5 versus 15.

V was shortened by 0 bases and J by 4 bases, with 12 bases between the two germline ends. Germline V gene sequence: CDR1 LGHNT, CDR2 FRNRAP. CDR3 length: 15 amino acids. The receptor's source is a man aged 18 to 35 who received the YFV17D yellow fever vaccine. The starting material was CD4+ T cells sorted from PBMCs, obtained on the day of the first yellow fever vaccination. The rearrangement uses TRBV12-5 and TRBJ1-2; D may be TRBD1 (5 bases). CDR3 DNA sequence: TGTGCTAGTGGTTTGGTACGGGGCGGTCTCTATGGCTACACCTTC. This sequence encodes CASGLVRGGLYGYTF.